What follows describes a single T cell receptor (beta chain). Its specificity is unknown. Looked up from germline, CDR1 is LNHDA and CDR2 is SQIVND (reference sequence). Trimming stripped 7 bases from V and 0 bases from J, with 14 bases between. The CDR3 runs 15 residues. Time point described: baseline pretreatment blood. The treatment denotes: 15 Gy SBRT to primary tumor, nephrectomy 4 weeks later. Blood was sampled at baseline, 2 weeks and 4 weeks after SBRT. The patient's renal cell carcinoma had clear cell pathology. The data were obtained in a study of radiation and T cells in renal cell carcinoma. For the study at large: Nephrectomy followed 15 Gy stereotactic body radiation by 4 weeks.

Sequencing was performed with immunoSEQ multiplex PCR; in TCRdb, only in-frame clones are kept and a portion is missing. The sample lists about 130,000 clones; roughly 80% were seen once. Study results and limitations: From baseline, blood top tumor clonotypes peaked at 2 weeks post-radiation.

The specimen was blood, collected from a patient whose treatment included radiotherapy and nephrectomy. The rearrangement joins TRBV19 to TRBJ2-3; no clear D. This TCR was recovered from an older woman with renal cell carcinoma. This CDR3 reads CASTEVGLSTDTQYF. In nucleotides, the CDR3 is TGTGCCAGTACCGAAGTGGGCCTCAGCACAGATACGCAGTATTTT. The full variable domain, in which reference TRBV19 and TRBJ2-3 provide the parts outside the CDR3, is DGGITQSPKYLFRKEGQNVTLSCEQNLNHDAMYWYRQDPGQGLRLIYYSQIVNDFQKGDIAEGYSVSREKKESFPLTVTSAQKNPTAFYLCASTEVGLSTDTQYFGPGTRLTVL.